This section outlines one T cell receptor beta chain sequence together with its context. CDR3 length: 14 amino acids. Germline CDR1 SGHRS, CDR2 YFSETQ. Trimming shortened V by 3 bases and J by 2 bases, and 11 bases separated the two germline ends. This entry is derived from a study of blood T cell repertoires in COVID-19. Original processing methods: Estimation of nucleated cell counts was performed using reference gene primer amplification. TCRdb keeps only in-frame clones here, not all; method: immunoSEQ multiplex PCR. That table is the source of V, J and clone size, and D and trimming were worked out from the DNA. The table records approximately 250,000 clones, 86% of them present only once.

Input material: peripheral blood. The chain combines TRBV5-1 with TRBJ2-5; perhaps TRBD1 as D (6 bases). This sequence was found in a man aged 40-55 years with active or convalescent COVID-19. The DNA of the CDR3 is TGCGCCAGCAGCTCAGGGGTTGTACAAGAGACCCAGTACTTC. Encoded protein: CASSSGVVQETQYF. Full variable domain (rest looked up from reference TRBV5-1 and TRBJ2-5): KAGVTQTPRYLIKTRGQQVTLSCSPISGHRSVSWYQQTPGQGLQFLFEYFSETQRNKGNFPGRFSGRQFSNSRSEMNVSTLELGDSALYLCASSSGVVQETQYFGPGTRLLVL.